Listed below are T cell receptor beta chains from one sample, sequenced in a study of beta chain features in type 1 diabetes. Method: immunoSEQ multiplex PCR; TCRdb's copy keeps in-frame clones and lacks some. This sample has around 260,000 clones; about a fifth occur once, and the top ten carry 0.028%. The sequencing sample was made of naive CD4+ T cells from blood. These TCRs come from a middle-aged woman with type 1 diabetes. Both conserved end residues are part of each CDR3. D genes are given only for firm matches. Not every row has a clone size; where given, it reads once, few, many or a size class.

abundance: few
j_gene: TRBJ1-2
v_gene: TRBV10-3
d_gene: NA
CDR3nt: TGTGCCATCAGTGAGACAGGGCTCTACTATGGCTACACCTTC
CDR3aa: CAISETGLYYGYTF

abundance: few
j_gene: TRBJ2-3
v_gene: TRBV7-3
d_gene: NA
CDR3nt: TGTGCCAGCAGCTTCTCTACCGGAGCAGATACGCAGTATTTT
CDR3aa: CASSFSTGADTQYF

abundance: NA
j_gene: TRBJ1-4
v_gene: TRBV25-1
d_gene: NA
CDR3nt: TGTGCCAGCACCAGAGACAGGAGGAGTGAAAAACTGTTTTTT
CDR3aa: CASTRDRRSEKLFF

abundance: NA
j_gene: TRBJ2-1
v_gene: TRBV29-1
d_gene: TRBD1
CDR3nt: TGCAGCGTTGCAGGGGGGACAGGGGTGGATATTGAGCAGTTCTTC
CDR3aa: CSVAGGTGVDIEQFF

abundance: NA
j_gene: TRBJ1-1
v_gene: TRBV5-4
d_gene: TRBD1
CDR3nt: TGTGCCAGCAGGGCGTCGACAGGGATCGCTGAAGCTTTCTTT
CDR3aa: CASRASTGIAEAFF

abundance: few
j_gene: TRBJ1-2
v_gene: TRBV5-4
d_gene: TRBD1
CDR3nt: TGTGCCAGCAGCCGTGACAGGGCGGGGAACTATGGCTACACCTTC
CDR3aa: CASSRDRAGNYGYTF

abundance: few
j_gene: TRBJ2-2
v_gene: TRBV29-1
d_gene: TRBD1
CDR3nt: TGCAGCGTCGGTAAGGACAGGACGACCGGGGAGCTGTTTTTT
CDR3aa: CSVGKDRTTGELFF

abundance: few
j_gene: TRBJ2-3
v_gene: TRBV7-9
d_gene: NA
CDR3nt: TGTGCCAGCAGCTTAGTGGGCGGAGGGGATACGCAGTATTTT
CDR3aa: CASSLVGGGDTQYF

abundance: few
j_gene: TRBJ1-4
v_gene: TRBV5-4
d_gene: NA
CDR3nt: TGTGCCAGCAGCCCCGGCGGGGGGGTAGAGGAAAAACTGTTTTTT
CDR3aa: CASSPGGGVEEKLFF

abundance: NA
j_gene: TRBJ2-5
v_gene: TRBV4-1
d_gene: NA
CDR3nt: TGCGCCAGCAGCCAAGGCGGCGGGGCCCTCCAAGAGACCCAGTACTTC
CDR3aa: CASSQGGGALQETQYF

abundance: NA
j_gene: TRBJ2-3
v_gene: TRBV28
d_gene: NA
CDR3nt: TGTGCCAGCAGGTACAGGGATACGCAGTATTTT
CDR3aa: CASRYRDTQYF

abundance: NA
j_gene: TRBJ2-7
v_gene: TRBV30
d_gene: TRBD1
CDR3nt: TGTGCCTGGAAACGGACAGGGATCTACGAGCAGTACTTC
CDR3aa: CAWKRTGIYEQYF

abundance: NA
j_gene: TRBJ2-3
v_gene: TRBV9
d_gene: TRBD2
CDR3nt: TGTGCCAGCAGCGTCCTTAGCGGGGTCAGCACAGATACGCAGTATTTT
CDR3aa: CASSVLSGVSTDTQYF

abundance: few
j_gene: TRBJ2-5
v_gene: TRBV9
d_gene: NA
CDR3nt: TGTGCCAGCAGCGTCTCCCAAGAGACCCAGTACTTC
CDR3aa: CASSVSQETQYF

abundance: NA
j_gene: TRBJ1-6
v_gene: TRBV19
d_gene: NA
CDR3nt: TGTGCCAGTAGTATTGCGGGGAATTCACCCCTCCACTTT
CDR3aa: CASSIAGNSPLHF

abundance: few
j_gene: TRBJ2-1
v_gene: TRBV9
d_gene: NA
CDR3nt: TGTGCCAGCAGCCCCCTAGAGGGAGGTTACAATGAGCAGTTCTTC
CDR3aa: CASSPLEGGYNEQFF

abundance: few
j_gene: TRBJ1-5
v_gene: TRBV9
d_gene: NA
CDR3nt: TGTGCCAGCAGCACTACCCAGGGGAACGGGGGGGAGCCCCAGCATTTT
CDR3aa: CASSTTQGNGGEPQHF

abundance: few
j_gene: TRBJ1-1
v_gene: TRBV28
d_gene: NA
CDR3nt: TGTGCCAGCAGTTTAGACAGCCTCGGGAACACTGAAGCTTTCTTT
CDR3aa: CASSLDSLGNTEAFF

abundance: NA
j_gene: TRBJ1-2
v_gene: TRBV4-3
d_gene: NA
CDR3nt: TGCGCCAGCAGCCAAGATCTGAAGTCACTCACCTTC
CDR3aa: CASSQDLKSLTF

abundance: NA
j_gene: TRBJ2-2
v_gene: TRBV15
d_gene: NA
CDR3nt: TGTGCCACCAGCAGAGATCGGACCGGGGAGCTGTTTTTT
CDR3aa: CATSRDRTGELFF

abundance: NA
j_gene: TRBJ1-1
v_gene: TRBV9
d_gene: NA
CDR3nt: TGTGCCAGCAGCGTAAGGGAGGACACTGAAGCTTTCTTT
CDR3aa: CASSVREDTEAFF

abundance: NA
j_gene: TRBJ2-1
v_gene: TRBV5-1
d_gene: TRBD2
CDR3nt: TGCGCCAGCAGCTTGGAGCGGGAGGTAAATGAGCAGTTCTTC
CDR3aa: CASSLEREVNEQFF

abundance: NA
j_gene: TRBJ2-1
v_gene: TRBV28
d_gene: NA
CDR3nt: TGTGCCAGCAGTTTATTCCCGGGGTCAGGGGAGAGCAATGAGCAGTTCTTC
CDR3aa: CASSLFPGSGESNEQFF

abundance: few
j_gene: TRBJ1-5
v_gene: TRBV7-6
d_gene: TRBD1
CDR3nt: TGTGCCAGCAGCTTAGGAGGGGGCGGTCAGCCCCAGCATTTT
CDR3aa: CASSLGGGGQPQHF

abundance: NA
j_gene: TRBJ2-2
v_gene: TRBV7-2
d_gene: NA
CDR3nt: TGTGCCAGCAGCTTACAGGGCGGAGCGAACACCGGGGAGCTGTTTTTT
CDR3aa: CASSLQGGANTGELFF

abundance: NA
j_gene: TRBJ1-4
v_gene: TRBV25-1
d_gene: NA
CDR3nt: TGTGCCAGCAGTGAGGGGGGGTTCGCGACTAATGAAAAACTGTTTTTT
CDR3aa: CASSEGGFATNEKLFF

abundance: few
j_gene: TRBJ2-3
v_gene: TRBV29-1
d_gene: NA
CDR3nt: TGCAGCGCCCAAGAGAGTCCCACAGATACGCAGTATTTT
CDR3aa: CSAQESPTDTQYF

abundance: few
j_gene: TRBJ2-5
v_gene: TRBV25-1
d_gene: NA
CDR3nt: TGTGCCAGCAGTGAATTCGGCCGGCGGATCCAAGAGACCCAGTACTTC
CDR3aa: CASSEFGRRIQETQYF

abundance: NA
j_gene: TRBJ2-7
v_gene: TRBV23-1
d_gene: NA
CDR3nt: TGCGCCAGCAATAAGCCCACACGGAGCTCCTACGAGCAGTACTTC
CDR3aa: CASNKPTRSSYEQYF

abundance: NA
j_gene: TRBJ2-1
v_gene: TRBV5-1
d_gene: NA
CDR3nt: TGCGCCAGCAGCTTTGACAGGAATGAGCAGTTCTTC
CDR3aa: CASSFDRNEQFF

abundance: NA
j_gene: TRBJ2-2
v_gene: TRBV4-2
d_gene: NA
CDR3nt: TGTGCCAGCAGCCAAGATCCCCAGGTCGCCGGGGAGCTGTTTTTT
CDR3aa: CASSQDPQVAGELFF

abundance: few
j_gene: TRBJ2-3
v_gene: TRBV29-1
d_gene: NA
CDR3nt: TGCAGCGTACCAGGGGGGACCACAGATACGCAGTATTTT
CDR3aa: CSVPGGTTDTQYF

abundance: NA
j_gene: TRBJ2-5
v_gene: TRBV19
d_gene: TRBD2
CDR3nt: TGTGCCAGTAGGACATCGCCACTAGCGGCACAAGAGACCCAGTACTTC
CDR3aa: CASRTSPLAAQETQYF

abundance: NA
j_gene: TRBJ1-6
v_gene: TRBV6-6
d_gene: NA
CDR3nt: TGTGCCAGCAGTTACTCGGACCGGGGTGATTCACCCCTCCACTTT
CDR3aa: CASSYSDRGDSPLHF

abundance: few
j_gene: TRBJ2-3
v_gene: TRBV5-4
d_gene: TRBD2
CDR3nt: TGTGCCAGCAGCTTGGCGACTAGCGGGGAATTCACAGATACGCAGTATTTT
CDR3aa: CASSLATSGEFTDTQYF

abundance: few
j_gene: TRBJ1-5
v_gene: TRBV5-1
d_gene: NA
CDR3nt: TGCGCCAGCAGCTTGGCTCAGGGTGGTCAGCCCCAGCATTTT
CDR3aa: CASSLAQGGQPQHF

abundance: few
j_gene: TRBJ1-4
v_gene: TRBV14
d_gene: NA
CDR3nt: TGTGCCAGCAGATTGGGGGGAAGTAATGAAAAACTGTTTTTT
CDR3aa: CASRLGGSNEKLFF

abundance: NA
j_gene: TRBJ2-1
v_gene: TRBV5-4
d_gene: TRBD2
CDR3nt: TGTGCCAGCAGCCCCCCTAGCGGTATTTACAATGAGCAGTTCTTC
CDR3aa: CASSPPSGIYNEQFF

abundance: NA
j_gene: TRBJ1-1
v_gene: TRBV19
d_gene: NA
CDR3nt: TGTGCCAGTCTGGCCAGGAACACTGAAGCTTTCTTT
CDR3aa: CASLARNTEAFF

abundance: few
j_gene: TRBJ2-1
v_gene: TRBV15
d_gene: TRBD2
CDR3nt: TGTGCCACCAGCAGACTAGCGGGAAGGAATGAGCAGTTCTTC
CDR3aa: CATSRLAGRNEQFF

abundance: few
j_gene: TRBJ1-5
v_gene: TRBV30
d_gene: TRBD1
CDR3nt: TGTGCCTGGAACTCCAGGGGGCTGAGTCAGCCCCAGCATTTT
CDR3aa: CAWNSRGLSQPQHF

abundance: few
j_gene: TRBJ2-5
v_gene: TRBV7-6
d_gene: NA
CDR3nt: TGTGCCAGCAGCTTAAGCGAGACCCAGTACTTC
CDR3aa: CASSLSETQYF

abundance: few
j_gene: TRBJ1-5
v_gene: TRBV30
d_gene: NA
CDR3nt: TGTGCCTGGACAGGTTATAGCAATCAGCCCCAGCATTTT
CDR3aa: CAWTGYSNQPQHF

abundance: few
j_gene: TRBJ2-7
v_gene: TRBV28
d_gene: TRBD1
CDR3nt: TGTGCCAGCTGGGACAGGAGCTCCTACGAGCAGTACTTC
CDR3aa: CASWDRSSYEQYF

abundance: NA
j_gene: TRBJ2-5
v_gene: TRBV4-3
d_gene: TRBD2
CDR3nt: TGCGCCAGCAGCCAAGCCTGGACTAGCGCAGGGACCCAGTACTTC
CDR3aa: CASSQAWTSAGTQYF

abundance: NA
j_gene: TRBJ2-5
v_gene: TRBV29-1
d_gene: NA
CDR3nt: TGCAGCAGCTCCCAATTACAAGAGACCCAGTACTTC
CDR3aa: CSSSQLQETQYF

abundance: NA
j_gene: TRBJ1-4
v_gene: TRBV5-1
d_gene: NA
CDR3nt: TGCGCCAGCAGCTCGAGAGGAACTAATGAAAAACTGTTTTTT
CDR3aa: CASSSRGTNEKLFF

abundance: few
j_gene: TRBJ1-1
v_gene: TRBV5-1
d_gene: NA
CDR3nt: TGCGCCAGCAGCTTCCCAGGGGTCCCAACTGAAGCTTTCTTT
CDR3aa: CASSFPGVPTEAFF

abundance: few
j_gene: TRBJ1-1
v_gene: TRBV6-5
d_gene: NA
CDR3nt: TGTGCCAGCAGTTATTCTAACACTGAAGCTTTCTTT
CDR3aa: CASSYSNTEAFF

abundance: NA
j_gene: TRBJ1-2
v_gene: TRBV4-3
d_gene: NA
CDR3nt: TGCGCCAGCAGCCAGGGCAGGGCGTATGGCTACACCTTC
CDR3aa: CASSQGRAYGYTF

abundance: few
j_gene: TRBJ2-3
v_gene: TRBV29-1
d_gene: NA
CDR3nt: TGCAGCGTTGAGCTCAGGAGGCCAGGCTTGGGCACAGATACGCAGTATTTT
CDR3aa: CSVELRRPGLGTDTQYF

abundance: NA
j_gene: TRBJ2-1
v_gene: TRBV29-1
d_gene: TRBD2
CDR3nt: TGCAGCGTGTATCGGACTAGCGGAGAGCAGTTCTTC
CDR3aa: CSVYRTSGEQFF

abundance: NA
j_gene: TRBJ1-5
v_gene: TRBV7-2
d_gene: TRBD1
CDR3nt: TGTGCCAGCAGCCTCGGGACAGGGCGGCAGCCCCAGCATTTT
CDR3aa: CASSLGTGRQPQHF

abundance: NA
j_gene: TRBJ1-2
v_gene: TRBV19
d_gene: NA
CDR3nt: TGTGCCAGTAGTATTTTCGACAGGAACTATGGCTACACCTTC
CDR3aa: CASSIFDRNYGYTF

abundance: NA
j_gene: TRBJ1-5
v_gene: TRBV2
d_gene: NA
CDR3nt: TGTGCCAGCAGTGGGGAGAGCGTAAGCAATCAGCCCCAGCATTTT
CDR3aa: CASSGESVSNQPQHF

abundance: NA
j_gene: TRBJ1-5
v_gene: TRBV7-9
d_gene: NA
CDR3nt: TGTGCCAGCAGTCTAACGGGGAATCAGCCCCAGCATTTT
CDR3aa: CASSLTGNQPQHF

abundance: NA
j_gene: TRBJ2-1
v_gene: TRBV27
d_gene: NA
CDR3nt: TGTGCCAGCAGTCAGATCGACAATGAGCAGTTCTTC
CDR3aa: CASSQIDNEQFF

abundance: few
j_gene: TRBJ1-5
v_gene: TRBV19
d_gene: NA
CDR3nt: TGTGCCAGTAGTATGTCACAGTTTAATCAGCCCCAGCATTTT
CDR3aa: CASSMSQFNQPQHF

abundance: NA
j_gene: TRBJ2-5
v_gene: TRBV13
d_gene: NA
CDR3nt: TGTGCCAGCAGCCGACCAGGCGTCCCTCGGCGAGAGACCCAGTACTTC
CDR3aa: CASSRPGVPRRETQYF

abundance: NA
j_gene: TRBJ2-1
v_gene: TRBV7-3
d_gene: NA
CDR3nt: TGTGCCAGCAGCTTGGACAGATACAATGAGCAGTTCTTC
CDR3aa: CASSLDRYNEQFF